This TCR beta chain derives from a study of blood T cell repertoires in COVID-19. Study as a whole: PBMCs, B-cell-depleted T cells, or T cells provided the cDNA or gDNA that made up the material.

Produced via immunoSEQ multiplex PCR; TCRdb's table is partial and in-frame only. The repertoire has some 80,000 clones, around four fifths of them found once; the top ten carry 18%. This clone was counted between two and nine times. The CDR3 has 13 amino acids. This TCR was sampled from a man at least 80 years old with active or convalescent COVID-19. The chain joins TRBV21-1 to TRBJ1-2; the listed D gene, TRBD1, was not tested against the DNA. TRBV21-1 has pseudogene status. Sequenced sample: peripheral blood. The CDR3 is CASKILFDIGYTF. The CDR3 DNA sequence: TGTGCCAGCAAGATCCTTTTCGACATCGGCTACACCTTC.